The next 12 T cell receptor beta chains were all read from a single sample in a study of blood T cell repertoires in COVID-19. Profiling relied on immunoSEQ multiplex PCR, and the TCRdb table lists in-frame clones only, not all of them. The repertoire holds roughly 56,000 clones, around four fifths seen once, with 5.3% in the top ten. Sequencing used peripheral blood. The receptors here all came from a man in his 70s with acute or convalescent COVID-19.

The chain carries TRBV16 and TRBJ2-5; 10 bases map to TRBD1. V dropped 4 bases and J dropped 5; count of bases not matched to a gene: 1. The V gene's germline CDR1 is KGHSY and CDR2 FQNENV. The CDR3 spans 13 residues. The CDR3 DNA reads TGTGCCAGCAGCCTGGGACAGGGGGAGACCCAGTACTTC. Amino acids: CASSLGQGETQYF.

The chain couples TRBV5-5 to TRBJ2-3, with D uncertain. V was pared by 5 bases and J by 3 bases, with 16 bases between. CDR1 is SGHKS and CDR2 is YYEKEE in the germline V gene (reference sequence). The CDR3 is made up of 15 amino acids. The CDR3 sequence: CASSHYVAGTDTQYF. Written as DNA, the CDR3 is TGTGCCAGCAGTCATTACGTGGCAGGAACAGATACGCAGTATTTT.

CDR3 amino acids: CASSLGAGGGYTF. The CDR3, as DNA: TGTGCCAGCAGCCTTGGGGCAGGGGGTGGCTACACCTTC. V gene TRBV6-5 combines with J gene TRBJ1-2; TRBD1 agrees at 7 bases. Trimming cost V 6 bases and J 7 bases; bases outside gene matches: 8. This CDR3 spans 13 amino acids. Germline CDR1 reads MNHEY; CDR2 reads SVGAGI.

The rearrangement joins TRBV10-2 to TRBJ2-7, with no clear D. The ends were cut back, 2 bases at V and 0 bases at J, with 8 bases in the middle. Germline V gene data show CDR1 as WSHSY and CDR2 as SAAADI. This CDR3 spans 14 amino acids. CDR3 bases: TGCGCCAGCAGTGAGGACGGAGTCTCCTACGAGCAGTACTTC. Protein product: CASSEDGVSYEQYF.

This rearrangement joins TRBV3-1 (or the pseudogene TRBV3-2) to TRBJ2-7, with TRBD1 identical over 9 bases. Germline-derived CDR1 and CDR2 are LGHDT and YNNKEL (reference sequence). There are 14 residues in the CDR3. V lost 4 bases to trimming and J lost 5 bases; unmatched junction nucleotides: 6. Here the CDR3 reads CASSRGTGHDEQYF. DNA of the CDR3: TGTGCCAGCAGCCGCGGGACAGGGCACGACGAGCAGTACTTC.

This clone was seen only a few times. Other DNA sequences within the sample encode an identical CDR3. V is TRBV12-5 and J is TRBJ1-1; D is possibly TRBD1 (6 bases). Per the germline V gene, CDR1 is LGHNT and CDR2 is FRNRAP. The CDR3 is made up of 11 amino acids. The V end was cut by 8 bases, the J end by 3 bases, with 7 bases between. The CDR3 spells CASKGDTEAFF. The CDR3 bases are TGTGCTAGTAAGGGGGACACTGAAGCTTTCTTT.

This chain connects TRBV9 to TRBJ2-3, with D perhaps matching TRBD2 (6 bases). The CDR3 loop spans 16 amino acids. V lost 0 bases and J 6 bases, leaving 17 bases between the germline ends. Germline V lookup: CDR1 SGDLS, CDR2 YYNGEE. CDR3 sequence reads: CASSVAFTSPADTQYF. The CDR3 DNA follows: TGTGCCAGCAGCGTAGCTTTTACTAGCCCCGCCGATACGCAGTATTTT.

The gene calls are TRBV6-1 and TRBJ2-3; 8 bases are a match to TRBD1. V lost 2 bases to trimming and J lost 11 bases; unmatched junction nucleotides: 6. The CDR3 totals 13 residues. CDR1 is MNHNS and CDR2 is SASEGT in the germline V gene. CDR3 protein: CASSEHRQGQQYF. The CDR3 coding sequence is TGTGCCAGCAGTGAACATCGACAGGGGCAGCAGTATTTT.

Here the CDR3 DNA reads TGTGCCAGCAGTGAAGGGGTAACCACAGAAGAGACCCAGTACTTC. Amino acids: CASSEGVTTEETQYF. The chain uses TRBV6-1 and TRBJ2-5, with D uncertain. The germline V gene encodes CDR1 MNHNS and CDR2 SASEGT. The ends were cut back, 1 base at V and 3 bases at J, with 12 bases in the middle. The CDR3 is 15 amino acids.

Here the CDR3 reads CASSLFHRGGEQYF. In DNA form, the CDR3 reads TGCGCCAGCAGCTTGTTCCACAGGGGAGGCGAGCAGTACTTC. The genes are TRBV5-1 and TRBJ2-7; D perhaps matches TRBD1 (7 bases). The CDR3 runs 14 residues. Germline V lookup: CDR1 SGHRS, CDR2 YFSETQ. V was trimmed by 1 base and J by 6 bases, leaving 14 bases between them.

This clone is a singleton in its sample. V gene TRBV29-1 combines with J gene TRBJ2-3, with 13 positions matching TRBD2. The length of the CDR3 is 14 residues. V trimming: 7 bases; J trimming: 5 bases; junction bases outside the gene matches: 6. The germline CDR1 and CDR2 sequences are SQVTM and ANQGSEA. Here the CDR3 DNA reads TGCAGCGCCCCACTAGCGGGGGGGCAAGATACGCAGTATTTT. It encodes CSAPLAGGQDTQYF.

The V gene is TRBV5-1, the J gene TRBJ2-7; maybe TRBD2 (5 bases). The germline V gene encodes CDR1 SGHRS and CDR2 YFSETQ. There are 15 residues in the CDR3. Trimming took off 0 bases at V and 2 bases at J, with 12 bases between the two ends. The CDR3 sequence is CASSLEASLPYEQYF. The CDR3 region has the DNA TGCGCCAGCAGCTTGGAGGCTAGCCTTCCCTACGAGCAGTACTTC.